The source of this TCR beta chain is a study of graft-versus-host responses after intestinal transplantation. Trimming at V came to 5 bases and at J to 4 bases, leaving 14 bases not matched to a gene. Looked up from germline, CDR1 is SEHNR and CDR2 is FQNEAQ (reference sequence). The CDR3 is made up of 17 amino acids. Profiled with immunoSEQ multiplex PCR; TCRdb holds only in-frame clones, not every one. The data show 2,000 to 3,000 clones, under 30% seen once. The authors plated some 200,000 CFSE-labeled responder cells with some 200,000 irradiated, violet-dye-labeled stimulator cells. This clone was detected a few times.

This TCR was sampled from a human patient who was an organ donor for intestinal transplantation. This chain connects TRBV7-9 to TRBJ2-5, with 9 bases identical to TRBD1. The sample was alloreactive CD4+ T cells from a mixed lymphocyte reaction culture, taken before transplantation. Specified subset: CFSE-low proliferating T cells sorted from approximately six-day pre-transplant mixed lymphocyte reaction (GvH or HvG direction). CDR3 DNA: TGTGCCAGCAGCCACCTAAATCCGGGACAGGGTGGAGAGACCCAGTACTTC. The encoded protein is CASSHLNPGQGGETQYF.